A selection of T cell receptor beta chains follows, all from one sample in a study of human T cells and chemical hapten exposure. In TCRdb, the RACE reads were re-called with MiXCR into one record per CDR3 protein. The sample lists over 85,000 distinct CDR3 sequences, about 8.6% seen once, with about 3.1% in the top ten. Material: whole blood. The receptor source for this set is a female donor in good health. Some clones in this sample may be carry-over from other donors' samples. Both conserved end residues are part of each CDR3. A D gene is named only where the DNA matches it firmly. Clone size appears in some rows only: once, few, many, or a class for an expanded clone.

clone_size d_call j_call cdr3_length v_call cdr3_aa cdr3_nt
many . TRBJ2-3 13 TRBV10-3 CAISEVEGDTQYF TGTGCCATCAGTGAGGTAGAGGGGGATACGCAGTATTTT
few . TRBJ2-7 18 TRBV28 CASSPLGGGAGSEYEQYF TGTGCCAGCAGCCCCCTAGGAGGTGGGGCGGGTTCCGAGTACGAGCAGTACTTC
few . TRBJ1-5 14 TRBV5-1 CASSADSSNQPQHF TGCGCCAGCAGCGCCGACAGTAGCAATCAGCCCCAGCATTTT
few TRBD1 TRBJ1-1 14 TRBV29-1 CSVDRGLYNTEAFF TGCAGCGTCGACAGGGGGCTGTACAACACTGAAGCTTTCTTT
few . TRBJ1-2 14 TRBV29-1 CSIRDSGGDYGYTF TGCAGCATCAGAGATTCCGGGGGGGACTATGGCTACACCTTC
few TRBD2 TRBJ2-3 15 TRBV10-3 CAISSSGLLTDTQYF TGTGCCATCAGCAGTAGCGGGCTCCTCACAGATACGCAGTATTTT
. . TRBJ2-6 12 TRBV7-2 CTSSLGANVLTF TGTACCAGCAGCTTAGGGGCCAACGTCCTGACTTTC
few . TRBJ2-5 15 TRBV6-5 CASSLSGTQQETQYF TGTGCCAGCAGTTTATCCGGGACCCAACAAGAGACCCAGTACTTC
many . TRBJ2-5 12 TRBV6-9 CASSPKRIHQYF TGTGCCAGCAGCCCCAAGAGGATTCACCAGTACTTC
few TRBD1 TRBJ2-5 13 TRBV29-1 CSVETGVDETQYF TGCAGCGTTGAGACAGGGGTGGACGAGACCCAGTACTTC
many . TRBJ1-3 15 TRBV5-1 CASSLDKLGGNTIYF TGCGCCAGCAGCTTGGACAAACTGGGGGGAAACACCATATATTTT
few TRBD2 TRBJ2-1 14 TRBV15 CATSRKREIDEQFF TGTGCCACCAGCAGGAAGCGGGAGATCGATGAGCAGTTCTTC
few . TRBJ2-6 16 TRBV5-4 CASSSEQGTGANVLTF TGTGCCAGCAGCTCAGAACAGGGTACTGGGGCCAACGTCCTGACTTTC
few . TRBJ1-1 13 TRBV14 CASSQLASLVAFF TGTGCCAGCAGCCAATTGGCGAGCCTTGTAGCTTTCTTT
few TRBD2 TRBJ2-3 14 TRBV6-5 CASRVAGVADTQYF TGTGCCAGCAGGGTAGCGGGAGTTGCAGATACGCAGTATTTT
few TRBD1 TRBJ1-1 14 TRBV3-1 CASSFGTGRTEAFF TGTGCCAGCAGCTTCGGGACAGGGAGAACTGAAGCTTTCTTT
. TRBD1 TRBJ1-1 18 TRBV25-1 CASSESDRGERINTEAFF TGTGCCAGCAGTGAATCTGACAGGGGGGAAAGAATAAACACTGAAGCTTTCTTT
. TRBD1 TRBJ2-2 14 TRBV3-1 CASSHTGAPGELFF TGTGCCAGCAGCCATACAGGGGCCCCCGGGGAGCTGTTTTTT
many . TRBJ2-4 13 TRBV28 CASSLTGTNIQYF TGTGCCAGCAGTTTAACAGGGACGAACATTCAGTACTTC
few TRBD1 TRBJ1-2 17 TRBV14 CASSPSRGQGAFRGYTF TGTGCCAGCAGCCCCTCCAGGGGACAGGGGGCCTTCCGTGGCTACACCTTC
many . TRBJ1-5 17 TRBV20-1 CSAASLMFFSSNGPQHF TGCAGTGCCGCTTCCTTAATGTTTTTCAGTAGTAATGGGCCCCAGCATTTT
many . TRBJ1-1 14 TRBV5-4 CASSLVGVHTEAFF TGTGCCAGCAGCTTGGTGGGAGTACACACTGAAGCTTTCTTT
. TRBD1 TRBJ2-7 16 TRBV28 CASSARAGTGTYEQYF TGTGCCAGCAGTGCCCGGGCCGGGACAGGGACGTACGAGCAGTACTTC
few TRBD2 TRBJ2-1 17 TRBV7-8 CASSKRLGASGDNEQFF TGTGCCAGCAGCAAACGATTAGGGGCTAGCGGGGACAATGAGCAGTTCTTC
few . TRBJ2-2 16 TRBV7-3 CASSPKWTANTGELFF TGTGCCAGCAGCCCCAAGTGGACAGCTAACACCGGGGAGCTGTTTTTT
once TRBD2 TRBJ2-3 14 TRBV28 CASRGLAGVDTQYF TGTGCCAGCAGAGGACTAGCGGGAGTAGATACGCAGTATTTT
few . TRBJ2-3 14 TRBV4-2 CASSQGSEADTQYF TGTGCCAGCAGCCAAGGTAGCGAAGCCGATACGCAGTATTTT
few . TRBJ2-4 13 TRBV7-2 CASSLAGENIQYF TGTGCCAGCAGCTTAGCGGGGGAAAACATTCAGTACTTC
. TRBD2 TRBJ2-7 16 TRBV20-1 CSASGTSGRFSYEQYF TGCAGTGCTTCCGGGACTAGCGGGAGGTTTTCCTACGAGCAGTACTTC
few TRBD1 TRBJ1-2 12 TRBV2 CASRDRAYGYTF TGTGCCAGTCGGGACAGGGCTTATGGCTACACCTTC
. . TRBJ2-2 14 TRBV5-1 CAGSSTANTGELFF TGCGCCGGTTCTTCGACTGCGAACACCGGGGAGCTGTTTTTT
. TRBD1 TRBJ2-7 14 TRBV7-9 CASSSTGVSYEQYF TGTGCCAGCAGTTCTACAGGGGTCTCCTACGAGCAGTACTTC
. . TRBJ1-5 15 TRBV24-1 CATSDSGASNQPQHF TGTGCCACCAGTGATTCCGGAGCTAGCAATCAGCCCCAGCATTTT
many . TRBJ1-1 12 TRBV5-1 CASSPDSMEAFF TGCGCCAGCAGCCCTGACAGTATGGAAGCTTTCTTT
few TRBD1 TRBJ2-4 15 TRBV7-8 CASGNRGRAKNIQYF TGTGCCAGCGGTAACAGGGGGCGAGCCAAAAACATTCAGTACTTC
many . TRBJ2-4 12 TRBV12-3/TRBV12-4 CASSLDRNIQYF TGTGCCAGCAGTTTAGACAGAAACATTCAGTACTTC
. . TRBJ1-1 14 TRBV27 CASSLSGVGTEAFF TGTGCCAGCAGTTTATCAGGGGTAGGCACTGAAGCTTTCTTT
few . TRBJ2-1 18 TRBV14 CASSRFLTISESYNEQFF TGTGCCAGCAGCCGATTCCTAACTATTTCGGAGTCCTACAATGAGCAGTTCTTC
. . TRBJ2-7 14 TRBV7-9 CASSLDGNSYEQYF TGTGCCAGCAGCTTAGACGGGAACTCCTACGAGCAGTACTTC
. . TRBJ1-3 16 TRBV14 CASSKDRTYSGNTIYF TGTGCCAGCAGCAAAGACAGGACTTACTCTGGAAACACCATATATTTT
few . TRBJ2-7 11 TRBV27 CASRGAYEQYF TGTGCCAGCAGGGGGGCGTACGAGCAGTACTTC
. . TRBJ1-5 14 TRBV20-1 CSAANSGINQPQHF TGCAGTGCTGCAAATTCCGGGATAAATCAGCCCCAGCATTTT
. TRBD1 TRBJ2-7 13 TRBV4-1 CASSQVTGNEQYF TGCGCCAGCAGCCAAGTGACAGGGAACGAGCAGTACTTC
many . TRBJ1-5 14 TRBV12-3/TRBV12-4 CASSLRQGIQPQHF TGTGCCAGCAGTTTGAGGCAGGGGATCCAGCCCCAGCATTTT
. TRBD1 TRBJ2-1 15 TRBV28 CASTGQGAFPNEQFF TGTGCCAGCACCGGACAGGGGGCCTTCCCAAATGAGCAGTTCTTC
. TRBD1 TRBJ2-7 14 TRBV20-1 CRARGRHLTYEQYF TGCAGAGCTAGGGGGCGCCACCTGACCTACGAGCAGTACTTC
. . TRBJ2-7 11 TRBV15 CATSRDAEQYF TGTGCCACCAGCAGAGATGCCGAGCAGTACTTC
few . TRBJ1-3 15 TRBV6-2/TRBV6-3 CATRDPGTSGNTIYF TGTGCCACGAGAGACCCGGGGACCTCTGGAAACACCATATATTTT
many TRBD2 TRBJ2-5 16 TRBV9 CASSVKSGRALETQYF TGTGCCAGCAGCGTGAAGAGCGGGAGGGCCCTGGAGACCCAGTACTTC
. TRBD2 TRBJ2-7 18 TRBV12-3/TRBV12-4 CASSHRGFISGSTGEQYF TGTGCCAGCAGTCACAGGGGTTTTATTAGCGGGAGCACGGGCGAGCAGTACTTC
. . TRBJ1-2 11 TRBV29-1 CSVISNYGYTF TGCAGCGTAATCTCTAACTATGGCTACACCTTC
once TRBD2 TRBJ2-1 17 TRBV24-1 CATSDPLSGRAGNEQFF TGTGCCACCAGTGATCCCCTAAGCGGGAGGGCCGGGAATGAGCAGTTCTTC
. . TRBJ2-1 12 TRBV28 CASSLYRDEQFF TGTGCCAGCAGTTTGTACAGGGATGAGCAGTTCTTC